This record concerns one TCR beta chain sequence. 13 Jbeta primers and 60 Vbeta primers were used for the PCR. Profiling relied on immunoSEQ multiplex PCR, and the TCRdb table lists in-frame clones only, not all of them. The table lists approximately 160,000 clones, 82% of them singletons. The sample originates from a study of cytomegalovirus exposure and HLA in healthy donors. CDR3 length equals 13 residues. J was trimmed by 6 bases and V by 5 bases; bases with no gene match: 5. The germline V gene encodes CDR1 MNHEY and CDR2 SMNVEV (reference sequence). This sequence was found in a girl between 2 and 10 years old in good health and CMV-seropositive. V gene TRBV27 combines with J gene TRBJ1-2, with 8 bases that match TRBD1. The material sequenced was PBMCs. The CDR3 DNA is TGTGCCAGCAGTCCTGGGACAGGAGATGGCTACACCTTC. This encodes CASSPGTGDGYTF.